The 16 T cell receptor beta chains presented below share a single source sample, sequenced in a study of cytomegalovirus exposure and HLA in healthy donors. The PCR contained 60 Vbeta and 13 Jbeta primers. Method: immunoSEQ multiplex PCR; TCRdb's copy keeps in-frame clones and lacks some. The table records some 150,000 clones, more than 75% of them present only once. Sequencing was done on a sample of PBMCs. The origin of the receptors is a human donor in good health.

This chain links TRBV13 with TRBJ2-3, with 10 bases lining up with TRBD1. Germline trimming cut 4 bases from V and 5 bases from J; bases unmatched to any gene: 9. This CDR3 spans 16 amino acids. Germline V CDR1 and CDR2: PRHDT, FYEKMQ (reference sequence). The CDR3 coding sequence is TGTGCCAGCAGCTCCAGAGACAGGGGGCATGGAGATACGCAGTATTTT. This gives the protein CASSSRDRGHGDTQYF.

This chain connects TRBV7-9 to TRBJ1-2; no definite D call. The CDR3 contains 11 residues. Trimming left V 6 bases short and J 8 bases short, with 10 bases between. Germline lookup yields CDR1 SEHNR and CDR2 FQNEAQ (reference sequence). CDR3 sequence (DNA): TGTGCCAGCAGGCCACTTTACGGCTACACCTTC. This translates into CASRPLYGYTF.

The V and J genes are TRBV19 and TRBJ2-2; TRBD2 aligns across 9 bases. Germline V lookup: CDR1 LNHDA, CDR2 SQIVND (reference sequence). The V and J ends lost 2 bases and 5 bases, in that order; junction bases with no gene match: 3. The CDR3 runs 15 residues. Written as DNA, the CDR3 is TGTGCCAGTAGTATAATAGCGGGAGTTACCGGGGAGCTGTTTTTT. The encoded protein is CASSIIAGVTGELFF.

The genes are TRBV28 and TRBJ2-5, with 9 bases matching TRBD1. The CDR3 has 13 amino acids. The V and J ends lost 6 bases and 5 bases, in that order; junction bases with no gene match: 4. Germline CDR1 reads MDHEN; CDR2 reads SYDVKM. CDR3 sequence reads: CASRGTGWETQYF. CDR3 nucleotides: TGTGCCAGCAGGGGGACAGGGTGGGAGACCCAGTACTTC. Drawing the rest from reference TRBV28 and TRBJ2-5, the complete variable domain is DVKVTQSSRYLVKRTGEKVFLECVQDMDHENMFWYRQDPGLGLRLIYFSYDVKMKEKGDIPEGYSVSREKKERFSLILESASTNQTSMYLCASRGTGWETQYFGPGTRLLVL.

Only one count was recorded for this clone. Other DNA sequences in the sample encode the same CDR3. The rearrangement links TRBV20-1 to TRBJ2-1; 8 bases are shared with TRBD1. Germline CDR1 is DFQATT and CDR2 is SNEGSKA (reference sequence). The CDR3 extends over 11 amino acids. With V trimmed by 6 bases and J by 8 bases, 3 bases remained unmatched. The CDR3, as DNA: TGCAGTGCGCCAGGGGGCTATGAGCAGTTCTTC. Translating it yields CSAPGGYEQFF.

The chain uses TRBV7-2 and TRBJ1-1, with unresolved D. The CDR3 spans 11 residues. The V gene's germline CDR1 is SGHTA and CDR2 FQGNSA. V was trimmed by 5 bases and J by 8 bases, leaving 9 bases between them. This chain's CDR3 is CASSQRREAFF. The CDR3 DNA follows: TGTGCCAGCAGCCAAAGGAGAGAAGCTTTCTTT.

A note on this clone: The same CDR3 arises from other DNA sequences in this sample as well. The chain links TRBV12-5 to TRBJ1-2, with a possible D match to TRBD1 (6 bases). Germline CDR1 is LGHNT and CDR2 is FRNRAP. The CDR3 is 14 amino acids. V was cut by 7 bases and J by 1 base, with 13 bases left in between. The CDR3 region has the DNA TGTGCTAGTGATCGGACAGAAGATAACTATGGCTACACCTTC. Its protein product is CASDRTEDNYGYTF.

The chain carries TRBV6-6 and TRBJ1-3, with D hard to call. The V end was cut by 7 bases, the J end by 3 bases, with 10 bases between. The CDR3 is 13 residues long. Germline V gives CDR1 MNHNY, CDR2 SVGAGI (reference sequence). The CDR3 protein is CASNGLLGNTIYF. In DNA form, the CDR3 reads TGTGCCAGCAACGGTTTACTTGGAAACACCATATATTTT.

The J gene is TRBJ1-1, the V gene TRBV30, with TRBD1 identical over 9 bases. The CDR3 is 13 amino acids. Trimming took 2 bases from V and 4 from J; bases not matched to a gene: 2. Germline V gene sequence: CDR1 GTSNPN, CDR2 SVGIG (reference sequence). CDR3 DNA: TGTGCCTGGAGTCCGGACAGGGGCACTGAAGCTTTCTTT. It is translated as CAWSPDRGTEAFF.

The chain combines TRBV28 with TRBJ1-4; possibly TRBD1 for D (5 bases). CDR1 and CDR2 from the germline V gene are MDHEN and SYDVKM. The CDR3 totals 13 residues. Trimming removed 10 bases from V and 6 bases from J, with 15 bases in between. The CDR3 region is CATSGSSDEKLFF. CDR3 nucleotides: TGTGCCACCTCAGGGTCGTCGGATGAAAAACTGTTTTTT.

This chain connects TRBV6-4 to TRBJ1-1, with 10 bases matching TRBD1. The V gene's germline CDR1 is MRHNA and CDR2 SNTAGT. The CDR3 has 15 residues. V lost 7 bases, J lost 3 bases, and 8 bases stayed unmatched. CDR3 protein: CASKRDRGFHTEAFF. CDR3 bases: TGTGCCAGCAAAAGGGACAGGGGTTTTCACACTGAAGCTTTCTTT.

The chain has TRBV7-9 and TRBJ2-3; 8 bases map to TRBD2. The CDR3 loop spans 18 amino acids. CDR1 is SEHNR and CDR2 is FQNEAQ in the germline V gene (reference sequence). The junction had 8 bases not matched to a gene; V was cut back by 0 bases and J by 0 bases. CDR3 sequence: CASSLASTLAGSTDTQYF. CDR3 nucleotide sequence: TGTGCCAGCAGCTTAGCTTCAACGCTAGCGGGTAGCACAGATACGCAGTATTTT.

The rearrangement uses TRBV6-5 and TRBJ1-1; 10 positions agree with TRBD1. V dropped 10 bases and J dropped 9; count of bases not matched to a gene: 14. This CDR3 is 14 amino acids long. The germline V gene has CDR1 MNHEY and CDR2 SVGAGI. DNA of the CDR3: TGTGCCACAGCCGGGACAGGGGCTTGGCGGCAAGCTTTCTTT. Protein sequence: CATAGTGAWRQAFF.

This chain connects TRBV19 to TRBJ2-6; TRBD2 might be the D (6 bases). V lost 3 bases to trimming and J lost 0 bases, with 24 bases between them. Germline V gene sequence: CDR1 LNHDA, CDR2 SQIVND (reference sequence). This CDR3 contains 21 residues. The CDR3 bases are TGTGCCAGTAGTATTCCCTTCTTCCGGGCGGGGCCTAACTCTGGGGCCAACGTCCTGACTTTC. It specifies CASSIPFFRAGPNSGANVLTF.

This rearrangement joins TRBV2 to TRBJ1-1, with a tentative D call TRBD1 (5 bases). From germline, CDR1 is SNHLY and CDR2 FYNNEI. CDR3 length: 13 residues. The V and J ends lost 6 bases and 0 bases respectively, with 8 bases between them. DNA of the CDR3: TGTGCCAGCAGGCGACAGATGAACACTGAAGCTTTCTTT. Its translation is CASRRQMNTEAFF.

The chain links TRBV6-1 to TRBJ2-7; D gene ambiguous. Per the germline V gene, CDR1 is MNHNS and CDR2 is SASEGT. CDR3 length: 12 residues. Deletions cut 7 bases from V and 4 bases from J, with 11 bases between. CDR3 protein: CASTRIGYEQYF. CDR3 sequence (DNA): TGTGCCAGCACCCGGATCGGGTACGAGCAGTACTTC.